A selection of T cell receptor beta chains follows, all from one sample in a study of blood T cell repertoires in COVID-19. Profiling relied on immunoSEQ multiplex PCR, and the TCRdb table lists in-frame clones only, not all of them. This table has 200,000 to 250,000 clones, about 80% appearing once. Sequencing input: peripheral blood. Receptors were obtained from a woman older than 75 with acute or convalescent COVID-19. CDR3s include the opening cysteine and the closing phenylalanine or tryptophan. D genes are given only for firm matches. The size field is filled for only some rows; it gives once, few, many or a size class.

TRBJ1-1 TRBV5-1 - 15 TRBD1 TGCGCCAGCAGCTTGGGACAGGGAGGGAACACTGAAGCTTTCTTT CASSLGQGGNTEAFF
TRBJ1-4 TRBV18 - 13 - TGTGCCAGCTCGCTAAGCCAACAGGAAAAACTGTTTTTT CASSLSQQEKLFF
TRBJ1-1 TRBV4-3 - 15 TRBD1 TGCGCCAGCAGCCAAGATACAGGGGGAAACACTGAAGCTTTCTTT CASSQDTGGNTEAFF
TRBJ1-6 TRBV18 - 15 TRBD1 TGTGCCAGCTCACCACGACAGGGTCGGGATTCACCCCTCCACTTT CASSPRQGRDSPLHF
TRBJ2-2 TRBV7-9 - 14 - TGTGCCAGCAGCTTTGCCCAGCGGGCCGGGGAGCTGTTTTTT CASSFAQRAGELFF
TRBJ1-2 TRBV6-5 - 13 - TGTGCCAGCAGTAGGAGACAGGCTGAGGGCTACACCTTC CASSRRQAEGYTF
TRBJ2-7 TRBV19 - 14 TRBD1 TGTGCCAGTAGTGCCCGGGACAGGTCCTACGAGCAGTACTTC CASSARDRSYEQYF
TRBJ1-1 TRBV28 - 15 - TGTGCCAGCAGCCCTCCGGGGAACGTCTACACTGAAGCTTTCTTT CASSPPGNVYTEAFF
TRBJ1-5 TRBV29-1 - 13 - TGCAGCGTCAAACAGAATAGCAATCAGCCCCAGCATTTT CSVKQNSNQPQHF
TRBJ2-5 TRBV6-5 - 15 - TGTGCCAGCAGTCCGGGGACCGCGGGGAGGGAGACCCAGTACTTC CASSPGTAGRETQYF
TRBJ2-3 TRBV25-1 few 14 TRBD1 TGTGCCAGCAGTAAACAGGGGGGTAGAGATACGCAGTATTTT CASSKQGGRDTQYF
TRBJ2-7 TRBV19 - 13 - TGTGCCAGTAGCGGACAAAGCTCCTACGAGCAGTACTTC CASSGQSSYEQYF
TRBJ1-2 TRBV11-2 - 17 TRBD1 TGTGCCAGCAGCCCCCGGTTCGGGACAGGGGGTAACTATGGCTACACCTTC CASSPRFGTGGNYGYTF
TRBJ2-7 TRBV21-1 - 12 - TGTGCCGGTTTACAGGGAAACTACGAGCAGTACTTC CAGLQGNYEQYF
TRBJ2-3 TRBV5-1 - 17 TRBD2 TGCGCCAGCAGCTCCCTAGCGGGAGCCCCTAGCACAGATACGCAGTATTTT CASSSLAGAPSTDTQYF
TRBJ1-1 TRBV14 once 16 - TGTGCCAGCAGCCAAAGGGGTGGCAGGGTCGACACTGAAGCTTTCTTT CASSQRGGRVDTEAFF
TRBJ1-2 TRBV19 - 17 TRBD1 TGTGCCAGTAGTATAGACGGGACAGGGGGACAAAGTAACAGCTACACCTTC CASSIDGTGGQSNSYTF
TRBJ2-2 TRBV21-1 - 16 - TGTGCCAGCAGCCATACGGACAACGCGAACACCGGGGAGCTGTTTTTT CASSHTDNANTGELFF
TRBJ2-2 TRBV6-2/TRBV6-3 - 15 - TGTGCCAGCAGCCCTACAGGGCTTTACACCGGGGAGCTGTTTTTT CASSPTGLYTGELFF
TRBJ2-5 TRBV7-9 - 15 - TGTGCCAGCAGCTCACTTCGGTCCCCCCAAGAGACCCAGTACTTC CASSSLRSPQETQYF
TRBJ1-4 TRBV29-1 few 14 TRBD1 TGCAGCGTTGTTGCCTCGGGACAGGGGACTAAACTGTTTTTT CSVVASGQGTKLFF
TRBJ2-7 TRBV7-8 - 16 TRBD2 TGTGCCAGCAGTCGGGGCTCCAGCGGGGGGGCCTACGAGCAGTACTTC CASSRGSSGGAYEQYF
TRBJ1-1 TRBV3-1/TRBV3-2 - 16 TRBD1 TGTGCCAGCAGCAAATGGACAGGAGGGGTGGACACTGAAGCTTTCTTT CASSKWTGGVDTEAFF
TRBJ2-2 TRBV6-5 - 15 - TGTGCCAGCAGTTACTACCCGACGGGCACCGGGGAGCTGTTTTTT CASSYYPTGTGELFF
TRBJ2-3 TRBV6-4 - 13 TRBD1 TGTGCCAGCAGTGAGCAGGGGGCAGATACGCAGTATTTT CASSEQGADTQYF
TRBJ2-5 TRBV4-2 - 15 TRBD2 TGTGCCAGCAGCAGTGCCGGACTAGCGGAAGAGACCCAGTACTTC CASSSAGLAEETQYF
TRBJ2-2 TRBV15 - 18 TRBD2 TGTGCCACCAGCAGAGATAGTAGCGGGAGAGACCCCACCGGGGAGCTGTTTTTT CATSRDSSGRDPTGELFF
TRBJ2-1 TRBV29-1 few 11 - TGCAGCGTAGATACTAGGAATGAGCAGTTCTTC CSVDTRNEQFF
TRBJ2-7 TRBV28 - 17 TRBD1 TGTGCCAGCAGTTTACCTTCGGGCGGGACAGGATCTAGCGAGCAGTACTTC CASSLPSGGTGSSEQYF
TRBJ1-4 TRBV5-1 - 15 TRBD1 TGCGCCAGCACCGATGGGGACAGGGGGAAGGAAAAACTGTTTTTT CASTDGDRGKEKLFF
TRBJ1-2 TRBV6-2/TRBV6-3 - 14 - TGTGCCAGCAGTTACTCGAGAGTTAACTATGGCTACACCTTC CASSYSRVNYGYTF
TRBJ1-2 TRBV7-9 - 13 - TGTGCCAGCAGCTTAGATAAGGGGTTTGGCTACACCTTC CASSLDKGFGYTF
TRBJ2-1 TRBV5-1 - 16 TRBD2 TGCGCCAGCAGCTTGGCCCCTTTAGCGGGGGGGAATGAGCAGTTCTTC CASSLAPLAGGNEQFF
TRBJ2-2 TRBV2 - 15 TRBD1 TGTGCCAGCCAAAGACAGGGCGCGAACACCGGGGAGCTGTTTTTT CASQRQGANTGELFF
TRBJ2-2 TRBV4-3 - 15 TRBD1 TGCGCCAGCAGCCGGGCTGACAGGGACACCGGGGAGCTGTTTTTT CASSRADRDTGELFF
TRBJ2-2 TRBV24-1 - 16 TRBD1 TGTGCCACCAGTGAAACTCGGACAGGGAACACCGGGGAGCTGTTTTTT CATSETRTGNTGELFF
TRBJ1-1 TRBV5-4 - 15 TRBD1 TGTGCCAGCAGCTTGGCCATCCAGGGGGCAGGTGAAGCTTTCTTT CASSLAIQGAGEAFF
TRBJ1-3 TRBV5-4 - 17 TRBD1 TGTGCCAGCAGCTTGCGTGGGACAGGGGGCTCCGGAAACACCATATATTTT CASSLRGTGGSGNTIYF
TRBJ1-6 TRBV6-5 many 15 TRBD1 TGTGCCAGCAGGGTTCGACAGGGGGATAATTCACCCCTCCACTTT CASRVRQGDNSPLHF
TRBJ2-1 TRBV6-2/TRBV6-3 - 15 TRBD1 TGTGCCAGCAGTCCCCGGGACAGGCGCTACAATGAGCAGTTCTTC CASSPRDRRYNEQFF
TRBJ1-1 TRBV7-3 - 13 - TGTGCCAGCAGCTCCGGACCGGGGGGAGCTGCTTTCTTT CASSSGPGGAAFF
TRBJ2-1 TRBV11-3 - 13 - TGTGCCAGCAGCTGGGGGCAGTACAATGAGCAGTTCTTC CASSWGQYNEQFF
TRBJ1-6 TRBV28 - 16 - TGTGCCAGCAGCCGCCGTCCGGGCTCCTATAATTCACCCCTCCACTTT CASSRRPGSYNSPLHF
TRBJ1-2 TRBV5-1 many 14 TRBD1 TGCGCCAGCAGTCCTGGACAGGGGAGTAATGGCTACACCTTC CASSPGQGSNGYTF
TRBJ2-1 TRBV7-9 once 16 - TGTGCCAGCACCAAAGGAGGCGTCAGCTCCTACAATGAGCAGTTCTTC CASTKGGVSSYNEQFF
TRBJ1-2 TRBV7-8 once 18 TRBD1 TGTGCCAGCAGCTCCCGAAGAATCCGGGACAGGGCTGGAAGTGGCTACACCTTC CASSSRRIRDRAGSGYTF
TRBJ1-5 TRBV4-2 - 16 - TGTGCCAGCAGCCGAGACCGGGACACTAGCAATCAGCCCCAGCATTTT CASSRDRDTSNQPQHF
TRBJ1-4 TRBV7-8 - 15 - TGTGCCAGCACCCTAGGAGGCTTTATTAATGAAAAACTGTTTTTT CASTLGGFINEKLFF
TRBJ1-4 TRBV29-1 - 12 - TGCAGCGTTAGACGGGCTAATGAAAAACTGTTTTTT CSVRRANEKLFF
TRBJ2-1 TRBV2 - 15 TRBD2 TGTGCCAGCAGCCCGACTAGCGGGGGGGCAAATGAGCAGTTCTTC CASSPTSGGANEQFF
TRBJ1-2 TRBV9 - 14 TRBD1 TGTGCCAGCAGCGCTGGGACAGGGGTTGGTGGCTACACCTTC CASSAGTGVGGYTF
TRBJ2-5 TRBV11-2 - 13 TRBD1 TGTGCCAGCAGCCCCAGGGGGAGAGAGACCCAGTACTTC CASSPRGRETQYF
TRBJ1-2 TRBV7-2 - 18 - TGTGCCAGCAGCGCGACACCGGACAGCGCCTATTCTAACTATGGCTACACCTTC CASSATPDSAYSNYGYTF
TRBJ1-4 TRBV5-1 - 16 - TGCGCCAGCAGCTTGGTGGGGGCCCGGGAGGGTGAAAAACTGTTTTTT CASSLVGAREGEKLFF
TRBJ1-1 TRBV28 - 16 TRBD1 TGTGCCAGCAGTTCTTCCGGGACAGGGTGGATGCCTGAAGCTTTCTTT CASSSSGTGWMPEAFF
TRBJ1-2 TRBV9 - 13 TRBD1 TGTGCCAGCAGCCAACAGGGGGGGACGGGCTACACCTTC CASSQQGGTGYTF
TRBJ2-5 TRBV6-2/TRBV6-3 - 13 TRBD1 TGTGCCAGCAGTCGGACAGGGCTAGAGACCCAGTACTTC CASSRTGLETQYF
TRBJ2-1 TRBV6-2/TRBV6-3 - 12 - TGTGCCAGCAGTTACCCCGACAGACGGCAGTTCTTC CASSYPDRRQFF
TRBJ1-5 TRBV4-1 - 14 - TGCGCCAGCAGCCAAGATCCGGGAGATCAGCCCCAGCATTTT CASSQDPGDQPQHF
TRBJ1-1 TRBV5-1 - 16 - TGCGCCAGCGGACGGACGACGGCCATGGGGCACACTGAAGCTTTCTTT CASGRTTAMGHTEAFF